The next 19 T cell receptor beta chains were all read from a single sample in a study of OX40 agonist ivuxolimab in advanced cancers. TCRdb keeps only in-frame clones here, not all; method: immunoSEQ multiplex PCR. The data hold tens of thousands of clones, with roughly 90% observed a single time. Sequenced here: CD4+ or CD8+ T cells sorted from blood, sampled in a trial of the OX40 agonist ivuxolimab. The receptors here all came from an adult with an advanced solid tumor such as melanoma, head and neck, liver or kidney cancer.

This sequence joins TRBV27 and TRBJ2-7; D uncertain. The CDR3 length is 15 residues. Trimming took 6 bases from V and 0 from J, leaving 15 bases between them. The germline V gene encodes CDR1 MNHEY and CDR2 SMNVEV (reference sequence). Here the CDR3 DNA reads TGTGCCAGCAGCCAATGGGCTTACGGCTCCTACGAGCAGTACTTC. This gives the protein CASSQWAYGSYEQYF.

This chain links TRBV29-1 with TRBJ2-3; D call uncertain. The CDR3 extends over 14 amino acids. V gave up 3 bases and J gave up 0 bases, with 10 bases separating them. Germline V gene lookup returns CDR1 SQVTM and CDR2 ANQGSEA. Here the CDR3 reads CSVEVVSSTDTQYF. The CDR3 DNA reads as TGCAGCGTTGAGGTCGTCAGCAGCACAGATACGCAGTATTTT.

The rearrangement joins TRBV15 to TRBJ1-3; D perhaps matches TRBD1 (6 bases). The CDR3 contains 15 residues. Germline lookup yields CDR1 LNHNV and CDR2 YYDKDF (reference sequence). V was shortened by 5 bases and J by 2 bases, with 13 bases between the two germline ends. The CDR3 here is CATSEGGGTGNTIYF. CDR3 bases: TGTGCCACCAGCGAGGGGGGGGGCACTGGAAACACCATATATTTT.

J is TRBJ2-1 and V is TRBV7-3; D unclear. Germline V lookup: CDR1 SGHTA, CDR2 FQGTGA. The CDR3 contains 11 residues. V was clipped by 6 bases and J by 7 bases, with 7 bases between them. The CDR3 nucleotides read TGTGCCAGCAGGTTATCTAATGAGCAGTTCTTC. Residues: CASRLSNEQFF. The full variable domain, completed using reference TRBV7-3 and TRBJ2-1, is GAGVSQTPSNKVTEKGKYVELRCDPISGHTALYWYRQSLGQGPEFLIYFQGTGAADDSGLPNDRFFAVRPEGSVSTLKIQRTERGDSAVYLCASRLSNEQFFGPGTRLTVL.

The chain joins TRBV4-3 to TRBJ2-7; D is uncertain. The CDR3 consists of 13 residues. Trimming left V 5 bases short and J 2 bases short, with 10 bases between. Germline V gives CDR1 LGHNA, CDR2 YSLEER. The DNA of the CDR3 is TGCGCCAGCAGCTTGGACGAGACCTACGAGCAGTACTTC. Its protein is CASSLDETYEQYF.

The rearrangement joins TRBV2 to TRBJ2-3; D unclear. Germline V gene lookup returns CDR1 SNHLY and CDR2 FYNNEI. The CDR3 loop spans 15 amino acids. Trimming cost V 4 bases and J 0 bases, with 11 bases left between them. This chain's CDR3 is CASSAFSDSTDTQYF. CDR3 nucleotides: TGTGCCAGCAGTGCCTTCTCGGACAGCACAGATACGCAGTATTTT.

The CDR3 DNA follows: TGCGGGGGAGGGGTAACCGGGGAGCTGTTTTTT. Translation: CGGGVTGELFF. The chain recombines TRBV20-1 with TRBJ2-2; TRBD2 aligns across 7 bases. Per the germline V gene, CDR1 is DFQATT and CDR2 is SNEGSKA (reference sequence). The CDR3 totals 11 residues.

V gene TRBV11-2 combines with J gene TRBJ2-3; no clear D. CDR3 length equals 15 residues. Trimming removed 2 bases from V and 6 bases from J, with 15 bases in between. Germline values: CDR1 SGHAT, CDR2 FQNNGV. Written as DNA, the CDR3 is TGTGCCAGCAGCTTAACAATGGGCAAAGGTGATACGCAGTATTTT. Its translation is CASSLTMGKGDTQYF.

The genes are TRBV29-1 and TRBJ1-1; D is possibly TRBD1 (6 bases). The V gene's germline CDR1 is SQVTM and CDR2 ANQGSEA. There are 13 residues in the CDR3. V was shortened by 7 bases and J by 2 bases, with 14 bases between the two germline ends. The CDR3 protein is CSDQQGLNTEAFF. The CDR3 DNA sequence: TGCAGCGACCAACAGGGACTAAACACTGAAGCTTTCTTT.

The CDR3: CASSLGAGESYEQYF. The CDR3 DNA reads TGTGCCAGCAGCTTAGGGGCAGGGGAGAGCTACGAGCAGTACTTC. The J gene is TRBJ2-7, the V gene TRBV13; the D gene is possibly TRBD1 (6 bases). The V gene's germline CDR1 is PRHDT and CDR2 FYEKMQ (reference sequence). CDR3 size: 15 residues. V lost 0 bases and J lost 3, with 12 bases in between.

The genes are TRBV27 and TRBJ2-7, with a tentative D call TRBD2 (6 bases). Germline loops: CDR1 MNHEY, CDR2 SMNVEV (reference sequence). V was trimmed by 6 bases and J by 1 base, leaving 10 bases between them. This CDR3 is built from 13 residues. The CDR3 region has the DNA TGTGCCAGCAGCCCCGGGAGTTCCTACGAGCAGTACTTC. Translation: CASSPGSSYEQYF.

About this clone itself: Its ends do not fully match the called genes, so a read error is possible. The chain recombines TRBV5-1 with TRBJ2-5; D is possibly TRBD1 (5 bases). The CDR3 spans 14 residues. The V gene's germline CDR1 is SGHRS and CDR2 YFSETQ. Written as DNA, the CDR3 is TGCGCCAGCAGCTTGGGGGGCCCCCAAGAGGCCCAGTACTTC. This sequence encodes CASSLGGPQEAQYF. The entire variable domain, with the rest obtained from reference TRBV5-1 and TRBJ2-5, is as follows: KAGVTQTPRYLIKTRGQQVTLSCSPISGHRSVSWYQQTPGQGLQFLFEYFSETQRNKGNFPGRFSGRQFSNSRSEMNVSTLELGDSALYLCASSLGGPQEAQYFGPGTRLLVL.

The chain combines TRBV7-2 with TRBJ2-1; 8 bases map to TRBD2. V gave up 1 base and J gave up 2 bases; unmatched junction bases: 7. The CDR3 length is 17 residues. The germline V gene has CDR1 SGHTA and CDR2 FQGNSA. The CDR3 sequence is CASSLVEREYPYNEQFF. Written as DNA, the CDR3 is TGTGCCAGCAGCTTAGTTGAGCGGGAGTACCCCTACAATGAGCAGTTCTTC.

The J gene is TRBJ2-3, the V gene TRBV18, with 8 bases fitting TRBD1. Germline trimming cut 1 base from V and 4 bases from J; bases unmatched to any gene: 7. The CDR3 sequence is 16 residues long. The germline CDR1 and CDR2 sequences are KGHSH and LQKENI. The CDR3 nucleotides are TGTGCCAGCTCACCACGGCAGGGGGCCTGGGCAGATACGCAGTATTTT. Translated: CASSPRQGAWADTQYF.

CDR3 sequence: CASSTPRGDIAYEQYF. The CDR3 nucleotides are TGTGCCAGTAGTACGCCACGCGGGGATATTGCCTACGAGCAGTACTTC. This chain connects TRBV19 to TRBJ2-7; tentatively, D is TRBD2 (6 bases). The V end was cut by 4 bases, the J end by 2 bases, with 18 bases between. This CDR3 is built from 16 residues. The germline CDR1 and CDR2 sequences are LNHDA and SQIVND (reference sequence).

A few counts support this clone. The chain employs TRBV4-3 and TRBJ1-6; D might be TRBD1 (5 bases). The CDR3 is 15 amino acids. Germline V lookup: CDR1 LGHNA, CDR2 YSLEER. Between the trimmed V and J ends, which lost 1 base and 9 bases, there was a span of 13 bases. CDR3 in amino acids: CASSQGSQGFSPLHF. DNA of the CDR3: TGCGCCAGCAGCCAAGGTTCCCAGGGTTTTTCACCCCTCCACTTT.

V gene TRBV21-1 combines with J gene TRBJ2-7; TRBD1 is taken as the D call from the table, unchecked against the DNA. TRBV21-1 is given as a pseudogene. The CDR3 has 19 amino acids. CDR3: CASSRSPGQGARRRDEQYF. The CDR3, as DNA: TGTGCCAGCAGCAGGAGTCCGGGACAGGGAGCGAGGCGGAGGGACGAGCAGTACTTC.

V usage is TRBV5-1 and J usage is TRBJ2-1, with 14 positions matching TRBD2. This CDR3 is 18 amino acids long. Germline V gene data show CDR1 as SGHRS and CDR2 as YFSETQ. Losses at the gene ends were 0 bases for V and 6 bases for J; bases not matched to a gene: 8. DNA of the CDR3: TGCGCCAGCAGCTTGGGGGGACTAGCGGGAGTGTTACCCAATGAGCAGTTCTTC. This encodes CASSLGGLAGVLPNEQFF.

This clone was observed a single time. V and J are TRBV6-4 and TRBJ2-3; TRBD2 matches 10 bases. The CDR3 totals 14 residues. V lost 2 bases to trimming and J lost 8 bases; unmatched junction nucleotides: 4. The germline CDR1 and CDR2 sequences are MRHNA and SNTAGT. This chain's CDR3 is CASSDILAGPTQYF. The CDR3 region has the DNA TGTGCCAGCAGTGACATACTAGCGGGGCCTACGCAGTATTTT.